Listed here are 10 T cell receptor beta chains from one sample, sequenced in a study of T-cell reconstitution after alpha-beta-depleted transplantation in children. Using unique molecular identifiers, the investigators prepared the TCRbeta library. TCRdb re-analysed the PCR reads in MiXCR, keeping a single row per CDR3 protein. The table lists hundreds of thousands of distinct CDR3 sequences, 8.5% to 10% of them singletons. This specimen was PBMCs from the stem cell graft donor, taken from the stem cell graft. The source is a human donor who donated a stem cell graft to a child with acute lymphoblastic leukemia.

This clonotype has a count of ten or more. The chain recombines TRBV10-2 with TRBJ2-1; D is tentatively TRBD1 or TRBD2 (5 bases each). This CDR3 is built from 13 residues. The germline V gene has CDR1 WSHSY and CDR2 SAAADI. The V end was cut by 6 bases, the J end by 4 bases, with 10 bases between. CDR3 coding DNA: TGCGCCAGCAGAGAGGGACCGTACAATGAGCAGTTCTTC. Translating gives CASREGPYNEQFF.

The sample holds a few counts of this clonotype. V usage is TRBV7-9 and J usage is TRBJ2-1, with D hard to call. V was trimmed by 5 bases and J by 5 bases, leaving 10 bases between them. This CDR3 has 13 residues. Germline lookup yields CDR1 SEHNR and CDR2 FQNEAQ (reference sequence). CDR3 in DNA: TGTGCCAGCAGCACTCAAGGCGACAATGAGCAGTTCTTC. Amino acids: CASSTQGDNEQFF.

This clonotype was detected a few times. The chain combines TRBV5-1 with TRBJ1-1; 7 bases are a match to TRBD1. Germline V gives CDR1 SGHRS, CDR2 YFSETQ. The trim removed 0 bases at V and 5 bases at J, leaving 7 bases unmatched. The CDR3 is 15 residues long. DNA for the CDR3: TGCGCCAGCAGCTTGGCCGACAGGGATTGGACTGAAGCTTTCTTT. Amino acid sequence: CASSLADRDWTEAFF.

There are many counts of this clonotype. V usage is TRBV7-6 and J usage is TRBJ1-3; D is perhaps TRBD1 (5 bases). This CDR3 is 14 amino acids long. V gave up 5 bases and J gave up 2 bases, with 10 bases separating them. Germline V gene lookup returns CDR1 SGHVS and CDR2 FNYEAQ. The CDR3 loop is CASSPLGAGNTIYF. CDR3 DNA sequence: TGTGCCAGCAGCCCACTGGGGGCTGGAAACACCATATATTTT.

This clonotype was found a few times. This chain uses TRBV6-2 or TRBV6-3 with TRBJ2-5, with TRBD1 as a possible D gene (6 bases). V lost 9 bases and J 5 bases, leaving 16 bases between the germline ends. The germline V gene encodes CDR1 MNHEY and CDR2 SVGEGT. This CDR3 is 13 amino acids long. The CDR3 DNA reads TGTGCCAGTTCGGGGACAACGAAGGAGACCCAGTACTTC. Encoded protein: CASSGTTKETQYF.

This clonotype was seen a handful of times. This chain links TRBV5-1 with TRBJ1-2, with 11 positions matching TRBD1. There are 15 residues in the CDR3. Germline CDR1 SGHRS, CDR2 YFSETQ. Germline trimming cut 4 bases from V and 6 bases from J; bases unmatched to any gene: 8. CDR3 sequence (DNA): TGCGCCAGCAGCCCTGGTGGGACAGGGGGTCATGGCTACACCTTC. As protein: CASSPGGTGGHGYTF.

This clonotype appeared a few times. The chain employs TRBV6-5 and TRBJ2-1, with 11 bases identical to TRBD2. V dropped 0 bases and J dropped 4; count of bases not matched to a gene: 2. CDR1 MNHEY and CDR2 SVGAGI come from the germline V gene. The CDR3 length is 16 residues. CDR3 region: CASSYSLAGGYNEQFF. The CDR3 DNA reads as TGTGCCAGCAGTTACTCTCTAGCGGGGGGTTACAATGAGCAGTTCTTC.

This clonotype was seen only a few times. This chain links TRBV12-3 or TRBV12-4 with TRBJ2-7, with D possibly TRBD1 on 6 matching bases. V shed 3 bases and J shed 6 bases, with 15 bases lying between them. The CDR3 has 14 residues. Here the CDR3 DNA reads TGTGCCAGCAGTTTCCGGGCAGGGGATAGCGAGCAGTACTTC. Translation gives CASSFRAGDSEQYF.

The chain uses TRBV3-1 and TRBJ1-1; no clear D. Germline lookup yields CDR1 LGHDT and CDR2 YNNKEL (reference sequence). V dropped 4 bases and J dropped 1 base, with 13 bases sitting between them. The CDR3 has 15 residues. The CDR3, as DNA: TGTGCCAGCAGCCTCGAGGGAAGTACGAACACTGAAGCTTTCTTT. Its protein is CASSLEGSTNTEAFF.

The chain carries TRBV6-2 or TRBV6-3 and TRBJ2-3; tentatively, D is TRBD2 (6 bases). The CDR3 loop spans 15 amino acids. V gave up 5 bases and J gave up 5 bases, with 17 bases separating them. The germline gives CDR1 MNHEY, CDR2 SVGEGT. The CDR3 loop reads CASSAGTRFQDTQYF. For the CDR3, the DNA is TGTGCCAGCAGTGCAGGGACTCGCTTTCAAGATACGCAGTATTTT.